This TCR beta chain was observed in a study of blood T cell repertoires in COVID-19. Study information: PBMCs, B-cell-depleted T cells, or T cells were the source of the cDNA or gDNA that made up the material.

Source study methods: Reference gene primer amplification gave estimated nucleated cell counts. Only in-frame clones appear in the TCRdb table, and some are missing; sequencing was by immunoSEQ multiplex PCR. That table gives V, J and clone size, and the DNA gave D and trimming. In the table there are around 130,000 clones, about 90% of which are singletons. V shed 0 bases and J 7 bases; nucleotides not matched to a gene: 11. The CDR3 spans 17 residues. Germline CDR1 reads SGDLS; CDR2 reads YYNGEE. The V call is TRBV9, the J call TRBJ2-2; 8 bases agree with TRBD1. The TCR originated in a man aged 55 to 69 with active or convalescent COVID-19. Material for sequencing was peripheral blood. The CDR3 DNA follows: TGTGCCAGCAGCGTAGGGGCAGGGGGCGAAACAAACGGGGAGCTGTTTTTT. This encodes CASSVGAGGETNGELFF. The complete variable domain, with remaining parts taken from reference TRBV9 and TRBJ2-2, reads DSGVTQTPKHLITATGQRVTLRCSPRSGDLSVYWYQQSLDQGLQFLIQYYNGEERAKGNILERFSAQQFPDLHSELNLSSLELGDSALYFCASSVGAGGETNGELFFGEGSRLTVL.